The present TCR beta chain was sequenced within a study of blood T cell repertoires in COVID-19. For the study at large: Samples of COVID-19 (acute and convalescent) were obtained from the United States, Italy and Spain.

TCRdb's copy holds only in-frame clones and misses some; the assay was immunoSEQ multiplex PCR. This sample carries 200,000 to 250,000 clones, 70% to 85% of them seen once, and the ten largest clones take approximately 16%. This clone came up once. The CDR3 spans 14 residues. Germline V gives CDR1 MGHRA, CDR2 YSYEKL. Trimming at V came to 4 bases and at J to 3 bases, leaving 6 bases not matched to a gene. Recruitment covered under 25 US areas and drew participants whose ages spanned about 18 to 95 years. Recovered Cohort 3 donors showed two negative PCRs, clearance, or symptom resolution. Specimen: PBMCs or T cells enriched from blood (not recorded which). The V and J genes are TRBV4-1 and TRBJ2-7; 7 nucleotides match TRBD1. The receptor was derived from a man between 35 and 55 years old who had recovered from COVID-19. CDR3 protein: CASSPRDSLYEQYF. CDR3 in DNA: TGCGCCAGCAGCCCCCGGGACAGTCTCTACGAGCAGTACTTC.